The 9 T cell receptor beta chains given below trace back to one sample, sequenced in a study of PD-1 blockade in classical Hodgkin lymphoma. The repertoire was sequenced with immunoSEQ multiplex PCR; TCRdb's copy has only in-frame clones and lacks some. Among 30,000 or so clones, 75% to 95% were seen once, and the ten largest hold roughly 0.2%. Every single patient, without exception, relapsed after autologous stem cell transplantation, and brentuximab vedotin exposure varied. Researchers used magnetic negative selection to pull out pure CD4+ T cells from thawed PBMCs. The input for sequencing was CD4+ T cells from blood, taken at baseline. These receptors originate from a human donor with classical Hodgkin lymphoma.

The chain has TRBV29-1 and TRBJ2-2; no clear D. V was clipped by 4 bases and J by 3 bases, with 6 bases between them. Looked up from germline, CDR1 is SQVTM and CDR2 is ANQGSEA. The CDR3 is 12 amino acids. The DNA for the CDR3 is TGCAGCGTTGCCACACACACCGGGGAGCTGTTTTTT. Its translation: CSVATHTGELFF.

This clone appeared once. The V gene is TRBV25-1, the J gene TRBJ1-3; D gene unclear. CDR1 is MGHDK and CDR2 is SYGVNS in the germline V gene. This CDR3 is built from 16 residues. V lost 3 bases and J lost 0, with 12 bases in between. CDR3 nucleotides: TGTGCCAGCAGTGAGAACTCCCGGGCCTCTGGAAACACCATATATTTT. Translation gives CASSENSRASGNTIYF.

This rearrangement joins TRBV4-1 to TRBJ1-2; 12 bases match TRBD1. The CDR3 is 17 residues long. Germline loops: CDR1 MGHRA, CDR2 YSYEKL. The V and J ends lost 2 bases and 6 bases, in that order; junction bases with no gene match: 10. In nucleotides, the CDR3 is TGCGCCAGCAGCCAAAAACCTGGGACAGGGGGCAGGAATGGCTACACCTTC. This gives the protein CASSQKPGTGGRNGYTF.

This clone appeared a single time. The V gene is TRBV27, the J gene TRBJ2-5; 9 bases fit TRBD2. CDR1 and CDR2 (germline): MNHEY, SMNVEV (reference sequence). CDR3 length equals 16 residues. Trimming removed 4 bases from V and 5 bases from J; junction bases left unmatched: 11. As DNA, the CDR3 is TGTGCCAGCAGTTCGGGGGGCGGGAGGGTCCCGGAGACCCAGTACTTC. It encodes CASSSGGGRVPETQYF.

This rearrangement joins TRBV28 to TRBJ2-7; a weak D match, TRBD1 (5 bases). Trimming pared 5 bases from V and 0 bases from J, leaving 26 bases between. The CDR3 extends over 19 amino acids. Germline assignment: CDR1 MDHEN and CDR2 SYDVKM. The CDR3 protein is CASSPARWQGKLSSYEQYF. DNA of the CDR3: TGTGCCAGCAGTCCCGCCAGGTGGCAGGGTAAACTATCCTCCTACGAGCAGTACTTC. Complete variable domain (other parts from reference TRBV28 and TRBJ2-7): DVKVTQSSRYLVKRTGEKVFLECVQDMDHENMFWYRQDPGLGLRLIYFSYDVKMKEKGDIPEGYSVSREKKERFSLILESASTNQTSMYLCASSPARWQGKLSSYEQYFGPGTRLTVT.

The chain uses TRBV18 and TRBJ2-5; D possibly corresponds to TRBD1 (6 bases). Germline CDR1 is KGHSH and CDR2 is LQKENI. The CDR3 sequence is 16 residues long. V was trimmed by 3 bases and J by 6 bases, leaving 20 bases between them. CDR3 protein: CASSPSGEGVRKTQYF. CDR3 nucleotide sequence: TGTGCCAGCTCACCCTCAGGGGAAGGCGTTCGAAAGACCCAGTACTTC. Drawing the rest from reference TRBV18 and TRBJ2-5, the complete variable domain is NAGVMQNPRHLVRRRGQEARLRCSPMKGHSHVYWYRQLPEEGLKFMVYLQKENIIDESGMPKERFSAEFPKEGPSILRIQQVVRGDSAAYFCASSPSGEGVRKTQYFGPGTRLLVL.

This clone came up once. This sequence joins TRBV6-6 and TRBJ2-7, with TRBD1 identical over 11 bases. Trimming at V came to 2 bases and at J to 0 bases, leaving 3 bases not matched to a gene. CDR1 is MNHNY, CDR2 SVGAGI, per germline (reference sequence). The CDR3 is 16 amino acids. CDR3 DNA sequence: TGTGCCAGCAGTTACGGGGGGACAGGGGGCTCCTACGAGCAGTACTTC. It yields the protein CASSYGGTGGSYEQYF.

The chain combines TRBV19 with TRBJ1-2; D unresolved. Germline V gene sequence: CDR1 LNHDA, CDR2 SQIVND (reference sequence). This CDR3 is 14 amino acids long. V lost 3 bases and J lost 8, with 16 bases in between. The CDR3 nucleotides read TGTGCCAGTAGTATCCTTGATCGGCGGTTCGGCTACACCTTC. As protein: CASSILDRRFGYTF.

The chain has TRBV6-5 and TRBJ1-6; TRBD1 aligns across 11 bases. With 8 bases clipped from V and 8 bases from J, the junction kept 5 bases outside the gene matches. The CDR3 runs to 14 residues. CDR1 is MNHEY and CDR2 is SVGAGI in the germline V gene. CDR3 loop: CASGSDRGHSPLHF. Written as DNA, the CDR3 is TGTGCCAGCGGCTCGGACAGGGGGCATTCACCCCTCCACTTT.